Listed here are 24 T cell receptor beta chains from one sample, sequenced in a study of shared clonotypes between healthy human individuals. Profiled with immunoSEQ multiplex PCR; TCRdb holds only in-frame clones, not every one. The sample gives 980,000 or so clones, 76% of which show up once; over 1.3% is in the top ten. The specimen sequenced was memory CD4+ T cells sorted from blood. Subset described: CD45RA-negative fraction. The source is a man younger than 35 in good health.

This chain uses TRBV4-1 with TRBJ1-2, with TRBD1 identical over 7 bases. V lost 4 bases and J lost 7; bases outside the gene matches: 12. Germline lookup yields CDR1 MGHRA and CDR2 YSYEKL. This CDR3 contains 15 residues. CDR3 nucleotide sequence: TGCGCCAGCAGCCTCGACAGGGACCCCTGGAGTGGCTACACCTTC. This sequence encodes CASSLDRDPWSGYTF.

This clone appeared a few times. The CDR3 DNA follows: TGTGCCAGCAGCTTAAGGGCCGGGGAGCTGTTTTTT. It encodes CASSLRAGELFF. The gene calls are TRBV7-6 and TRBJ2-2; D is undetermined. The length of the CDR3 is 12 residues. Per germline, CDR1 SGHVS and CDR2 FNYEAQ. Trimming cost V 2 bases and J 6 bases, with 4 bases left between them.

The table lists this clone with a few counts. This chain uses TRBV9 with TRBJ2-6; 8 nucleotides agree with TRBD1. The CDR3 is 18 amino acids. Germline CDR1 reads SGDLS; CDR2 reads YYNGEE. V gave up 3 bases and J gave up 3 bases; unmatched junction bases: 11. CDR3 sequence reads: CASSAKGQVNSGANVLTF. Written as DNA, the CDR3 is TGTGCCAGCAGCGCGAAGGGACAGGTTAATAGTGGGGCCAACGTCCTGACTTTC. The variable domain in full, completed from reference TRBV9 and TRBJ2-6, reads DSGVTQTPKHLITATGQRVTLRCSPRSGDLSVYWYQQSLDQGLQFLIQYYNGEERAKGNILERFSAQQFPDLHSELNLSSLELGDSALYFCASSAKGQVNSGANVLTFGAGSRLTVL.

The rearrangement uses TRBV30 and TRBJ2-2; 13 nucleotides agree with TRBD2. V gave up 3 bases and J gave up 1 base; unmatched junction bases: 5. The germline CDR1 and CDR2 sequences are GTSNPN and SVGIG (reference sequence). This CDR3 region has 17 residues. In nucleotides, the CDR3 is TGTGCCTGGAGCCAAGGGACTAGCGGGGTGAACACCGGGGAGCTGTTTTTT. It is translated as CAWSQGTSGVNTGELFF.

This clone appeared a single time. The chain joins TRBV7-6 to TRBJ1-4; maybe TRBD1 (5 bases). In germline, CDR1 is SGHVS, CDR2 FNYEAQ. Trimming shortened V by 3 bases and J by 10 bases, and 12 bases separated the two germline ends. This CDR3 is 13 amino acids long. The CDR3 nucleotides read TGTGCCAGCAGCTTGGGACCCTCCGGAAAACTGTTTTTT. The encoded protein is CASSLGPSGKLFF. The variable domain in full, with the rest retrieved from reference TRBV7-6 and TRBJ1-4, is GAGVSQSPRYKVTKRGQDVALRCDPISGHVSLYWYRQALGQGPEFLTYFNYEAQQDKSGLPNDRFSAERPEGSISTLTIQRTEQRDSAMYRCASSLGPSGKLFFGSGTQLSVL.

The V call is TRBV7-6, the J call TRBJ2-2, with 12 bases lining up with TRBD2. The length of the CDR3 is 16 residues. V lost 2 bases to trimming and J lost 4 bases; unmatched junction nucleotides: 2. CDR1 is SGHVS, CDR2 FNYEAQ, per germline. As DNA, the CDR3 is TGTGCCAGCAGCTTAACGACTAGCGGGAGCACCGGGGAGCTGTTTTTT. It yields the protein CASSLTTSGSTGELFF.

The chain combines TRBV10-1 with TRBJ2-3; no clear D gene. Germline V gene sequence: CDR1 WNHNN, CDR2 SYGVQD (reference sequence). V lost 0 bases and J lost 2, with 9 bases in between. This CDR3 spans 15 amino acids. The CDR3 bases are TGCGCCAGCAGTGAGTCGTCGCGGACCACAGATACGCAGTATTTT. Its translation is CASSESSRTTDTQYF.

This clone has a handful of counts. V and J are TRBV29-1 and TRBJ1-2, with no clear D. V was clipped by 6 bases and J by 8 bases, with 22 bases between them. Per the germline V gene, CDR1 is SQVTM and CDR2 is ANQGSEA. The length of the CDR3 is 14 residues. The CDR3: CSVGGQSAIRGYTF. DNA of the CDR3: TGCAGCGTGGGAGGGCAGAGTGCAATCCGAGGCTACACCTTC.

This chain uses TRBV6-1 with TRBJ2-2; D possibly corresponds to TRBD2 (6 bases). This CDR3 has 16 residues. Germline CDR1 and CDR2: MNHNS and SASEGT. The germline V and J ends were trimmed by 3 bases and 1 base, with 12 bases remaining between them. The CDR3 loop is CASSDRLVMNTGELFF. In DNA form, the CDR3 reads TGTGCCAGCAGTGATAGACTAGTAATGAACACCGGGGAGCTGTTTTTT.

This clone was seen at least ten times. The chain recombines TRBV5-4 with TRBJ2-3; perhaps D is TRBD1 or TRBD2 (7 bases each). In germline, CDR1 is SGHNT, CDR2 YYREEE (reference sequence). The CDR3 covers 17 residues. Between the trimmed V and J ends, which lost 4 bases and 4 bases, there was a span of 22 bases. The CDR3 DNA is TGTGCCAGCAGCCCCAGGGGGGGCTCCAAGTCCGCAGATACGCAGTATTTT. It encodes CASSPRGGSKSADTQYF. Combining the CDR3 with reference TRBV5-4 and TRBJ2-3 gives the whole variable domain ETGVTQSPTHLIKTRGQQVTLRCSSQSGHNTVSWYQQALGQGPQFIFQYYREEENGRGNFPPRFSGLQFPNYSSELNVNALELDDSALYLCASSPRGGSKSADTQYFGPGTRLTVL.

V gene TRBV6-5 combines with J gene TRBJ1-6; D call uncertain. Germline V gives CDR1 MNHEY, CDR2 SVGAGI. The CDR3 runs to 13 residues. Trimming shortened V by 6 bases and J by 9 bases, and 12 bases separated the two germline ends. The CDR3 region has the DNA TGTGCCAGCAGGGGGTCGTATGGTTCACCCCTCCACTTT. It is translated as CASRGSYGSPLHF.

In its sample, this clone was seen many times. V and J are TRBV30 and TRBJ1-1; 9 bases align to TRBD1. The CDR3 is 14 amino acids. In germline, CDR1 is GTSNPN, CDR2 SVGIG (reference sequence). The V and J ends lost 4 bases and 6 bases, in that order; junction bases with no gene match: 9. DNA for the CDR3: TGTGCCTGGACCTTCCGGGACAGGGAGGCTGAAGCTTTCTTT. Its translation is CAWTFRDREAEAFF.

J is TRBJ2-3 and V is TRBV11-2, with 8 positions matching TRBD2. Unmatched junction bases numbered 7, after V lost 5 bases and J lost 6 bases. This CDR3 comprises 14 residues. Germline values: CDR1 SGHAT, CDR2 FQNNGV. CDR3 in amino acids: CASSPRTSWDTQYF. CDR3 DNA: TGTGCCAGCAGCCCCCGGACTAGCTGGGATACGCAGTATTTT.

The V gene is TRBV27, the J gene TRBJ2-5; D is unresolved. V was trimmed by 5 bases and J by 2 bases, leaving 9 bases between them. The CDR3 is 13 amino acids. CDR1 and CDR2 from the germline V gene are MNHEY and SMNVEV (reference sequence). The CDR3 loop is CASSVRRQETQYF. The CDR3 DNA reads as TGTGCCAGCAGTGTTAGACGGCAAGAGACCCAGTACTTC.

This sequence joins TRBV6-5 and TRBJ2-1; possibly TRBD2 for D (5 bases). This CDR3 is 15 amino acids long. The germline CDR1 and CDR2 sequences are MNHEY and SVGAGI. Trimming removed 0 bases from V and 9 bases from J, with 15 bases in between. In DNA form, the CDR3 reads TGTGCCAGCAGTTACTCGACCGGGGTCAGACGTGAGCAGTTCTTC. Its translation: CASSYSTGVRREQFF.

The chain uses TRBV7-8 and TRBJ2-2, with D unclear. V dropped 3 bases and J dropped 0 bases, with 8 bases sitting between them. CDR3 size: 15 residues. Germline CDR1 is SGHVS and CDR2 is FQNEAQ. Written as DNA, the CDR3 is TGTGCCAGCAGCTTTACCCTAACGAACACCGGGGAGCTGTTTTTT. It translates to CASSFTLTNTGELFF. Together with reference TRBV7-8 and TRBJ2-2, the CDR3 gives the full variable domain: GAGVSQSPRYKVAKRGQDVALRCDPISGHVSLFWYQQALGQGPEFLTYFQNEAQLDKSGLPSDRFFAERPEGSVSTLKIQRTQQEDSAVYLCASSFTLTNTGELFFGEGSRLTVL.

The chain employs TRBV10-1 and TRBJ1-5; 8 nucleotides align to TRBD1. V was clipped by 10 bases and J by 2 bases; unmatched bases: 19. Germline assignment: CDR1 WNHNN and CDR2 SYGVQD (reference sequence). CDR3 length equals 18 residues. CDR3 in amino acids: CATWPGQEDWGGNQPQHF. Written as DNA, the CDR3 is TGCGCCACATGGCCGGGACAGGAGGACTGGGGAGGCAATCAGCCCCAGCATTTT.

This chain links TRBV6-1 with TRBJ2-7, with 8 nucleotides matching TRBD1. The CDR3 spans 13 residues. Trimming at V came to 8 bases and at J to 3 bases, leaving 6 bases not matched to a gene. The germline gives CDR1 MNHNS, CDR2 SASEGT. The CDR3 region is CASGRTGGYEQYF. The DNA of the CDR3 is TGTGCCAGCGGTAGAACAGGGGGCTACGAGCAGTACTTC.

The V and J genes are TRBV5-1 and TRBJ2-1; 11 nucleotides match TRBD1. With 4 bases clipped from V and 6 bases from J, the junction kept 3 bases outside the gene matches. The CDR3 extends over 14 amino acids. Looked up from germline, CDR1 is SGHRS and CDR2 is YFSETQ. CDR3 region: CASSPGTGGNEQFF. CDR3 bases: TGCGCCAGCAGCCCGGGGACAGGGGGCAATGAGCAGTTCTTC.

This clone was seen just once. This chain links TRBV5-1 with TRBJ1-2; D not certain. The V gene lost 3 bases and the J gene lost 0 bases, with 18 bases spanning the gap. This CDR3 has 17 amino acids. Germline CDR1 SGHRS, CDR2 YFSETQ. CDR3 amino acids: CASSSGGLQLANYGYTF. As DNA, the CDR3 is TGCGCCAGCAGCTCGGGAGGACTACAGTTAGCTAACTATGGCTACACCTTC.

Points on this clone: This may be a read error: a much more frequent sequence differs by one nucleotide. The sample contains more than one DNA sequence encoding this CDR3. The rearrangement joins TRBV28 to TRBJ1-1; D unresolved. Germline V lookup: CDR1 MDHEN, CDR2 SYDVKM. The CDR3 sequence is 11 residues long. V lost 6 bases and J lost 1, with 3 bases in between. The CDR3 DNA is TGTGCCAGCAGGGGGAACACTGAAGCTTTCTTT. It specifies CASRGNTEAFF. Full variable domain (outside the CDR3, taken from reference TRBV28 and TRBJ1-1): DVKVTQSSRYLVKRTGEKVFLECVQDMDHENMFWYRQDPGLGLRLIYFSYDVKMKEKGDIPEGYSVSREKKERFSLILESASTNQTSMYLCASRGNTEAFFGQGTRLTVV.

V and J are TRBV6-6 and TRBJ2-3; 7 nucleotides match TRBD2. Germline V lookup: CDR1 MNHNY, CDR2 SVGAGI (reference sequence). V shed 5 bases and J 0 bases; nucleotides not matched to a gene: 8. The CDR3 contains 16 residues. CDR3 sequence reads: CASSVMRGTSTDTQYF. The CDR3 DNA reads TGTGCCAGCAGTGTAATGCGGGGGACCAGCACAGATACGCAGTATTTT.

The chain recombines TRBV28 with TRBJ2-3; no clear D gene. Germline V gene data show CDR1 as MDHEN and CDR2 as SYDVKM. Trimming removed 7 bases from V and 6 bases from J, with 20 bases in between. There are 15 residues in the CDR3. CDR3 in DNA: TGTGCCAGCATCTCCCTTGACGGCTATTACGATACGCAGTATTTT. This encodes CASISLDGYYDTQYF. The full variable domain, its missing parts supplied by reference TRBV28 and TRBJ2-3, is DVKVTQSSRYLVKRTGEKVFLECVQDMDHENMFWYRQDPGLGLRLIYFSYDVKMKEKGDIPEGYSVSREKKERFSLILESASTNQTSMYLCASISLDGYYDTQYFGPGTRLTVL.

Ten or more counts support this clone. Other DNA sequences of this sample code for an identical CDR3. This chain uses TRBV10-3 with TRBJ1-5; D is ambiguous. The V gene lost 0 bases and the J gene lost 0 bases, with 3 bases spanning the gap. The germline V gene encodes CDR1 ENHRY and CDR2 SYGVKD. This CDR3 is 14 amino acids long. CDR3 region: CAISESGSNQPQHF. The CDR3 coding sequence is TGTGCCATCAGTGAGTCAGGTAGCAATCAGCCCCAGCATTTT.